These 3 T cell receptor beta chains share one sample of origin, sequenced in a study of blood T cell repertoires in COVID-19. Some clones are missing from TCRdb's copy, which holds only in-frame ones; the method was immunoSEQ multiplex PCR. The sample carries 450,000 or so clones, around 91% recorded once. Sequencing input: peripheral blood. These receptors were taken from a woman aged 40 to 50 with COVID-19, enrolled during active disease.

This clone was detected only a few times. The chain has TRBV19 and TRBJ2-2; possible D gene TRBD1, 5 bases. The CDR3 covers 15 residues. Trimming shortened V by 3 bases and J by 0 bases, and 8 bases separated the two germline ends. Germline-derived CDR1 and CDR2 are LNHDA and SQIVND (reference sequence). The CDR3 loop is CASSMSRANTGELFF. CDR3 bases: TGTGCCAGTAGTATGTCCAGGGCGAACACCGGGGAGCTGTTTTTT.

This clone was detected only a few times. The chain links TRBV18 to TRBJ2-7, with a weak D call TRBD2 (6 bases). This CDR3 spans 15 amino acids. V was shortened by 6 bases and J by 0 bases, with 15 bases between the two germline ends. Germline assignment: CDR1 KGHSH and CDR2 LQKENI. In DNA form, the CDR3 reads TGTGCCAGCTCCCATGGGGGGAAGAGCTCCTACGAGCAGTACTTC. Translated, it gives CASSHGGKSSYEQYF.

This chain joins TRBV11-1 and TRBJ2-7, with TRBD2 identical over 7 bases. CDR3 length: 15 residues. The junction had 9 bases not matched to a gene; V was cut back by 5 bases and J by 2 bases. The V gene's germline CDR1 is SGHAT and CDR2 FQDESV (reference sequence). The CDR3 here is CASSPLRAGPYEQYF. The DNA for the CDR3 is TGTGCCAGCAGCCCCCTCAGAGCGGGACCCTACGAGCAGTACTTC.